Presented here are 2 T cell receptor beta chains from one specimen sequenced in a study of cytomegalovirus exposure and HLA in healthy donors. Primers: 60 Vbeta forward and 13 Jbeta reverse. TCRdb's copy holds only in-frame clones and misses some; the assay was immunoSEQ multiplex PCR. Seen here are under 150,000 clones, 70% to 85% observed once, and the top ten hold roughly 2.6%. Sequenced: PBMCs. These receptors were taken from a woman between 18 and 29 years old in good health and CMV-seronegative.

The J gene is TRBJ2-3, the V gene TRBV28; 10 bases fit TRBD2. The CDR3 runs to 16 residues. J gave up 6 bases and V 5 bases, and 11 bases lay outside the gene matches. Germline V gene lookup returns CDR1 MDHEN and CDR2 SYDVKM. The chain's CDR3 is CASSPRAGGPGDTQYF. The CDR3 nucleotides are TGTGCCAGCAGTCCCCGAGCGGGAGGGCCTGGGGATACGCAGTATTTT.

The chain is built from TRBV6-4 and TRBJ2-5, with 11 bases that match TRBD2. Germline trimming cut 9 bases from V and 0 bases from J; bases unmatched to any gene: 6. The CDR3 runs to 15 residues. Germline CDR1 is MRHNA and CDR2 is SNTAGT. Here the CDR3 DNA reads TGTGCCAGGTCTAGCGGGAGGATGTACCAAGAGACCCAGTACTTC. Amino acids: CARSSGRMYQETQYF.